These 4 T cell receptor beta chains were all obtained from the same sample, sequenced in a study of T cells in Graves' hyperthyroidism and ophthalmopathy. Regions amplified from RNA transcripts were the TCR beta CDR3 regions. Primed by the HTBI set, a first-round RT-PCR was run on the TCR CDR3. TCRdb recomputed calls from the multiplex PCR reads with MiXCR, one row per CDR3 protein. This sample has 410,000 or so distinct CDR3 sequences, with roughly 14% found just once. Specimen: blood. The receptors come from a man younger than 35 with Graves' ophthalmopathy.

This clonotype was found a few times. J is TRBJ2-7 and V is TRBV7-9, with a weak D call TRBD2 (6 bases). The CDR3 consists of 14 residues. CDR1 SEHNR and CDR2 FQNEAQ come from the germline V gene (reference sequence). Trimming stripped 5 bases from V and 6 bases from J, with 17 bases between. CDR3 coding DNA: TGTGCCAGCAGCCCCACCGGGGGTTTCATCGAGCAGTACTTC. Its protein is CASSPTGGFIEQYF.

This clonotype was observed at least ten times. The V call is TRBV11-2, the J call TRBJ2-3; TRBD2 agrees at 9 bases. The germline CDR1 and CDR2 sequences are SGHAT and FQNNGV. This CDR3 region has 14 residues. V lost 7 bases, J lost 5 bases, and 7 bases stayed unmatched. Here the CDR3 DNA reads TGTGCCAGCAATAGGCGGGGGGGCAAAGATACGCAGTATTTT. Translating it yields CASNRRGGKDTQYF.

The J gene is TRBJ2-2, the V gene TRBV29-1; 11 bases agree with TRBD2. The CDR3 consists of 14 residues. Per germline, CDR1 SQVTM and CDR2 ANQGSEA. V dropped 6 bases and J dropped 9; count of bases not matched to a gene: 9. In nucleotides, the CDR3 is TGCAGCGTCCCTCTAGCGGGAGGTAGCCGGGAGCTGTTTTTT. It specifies CSVPLAGGSRELFF.

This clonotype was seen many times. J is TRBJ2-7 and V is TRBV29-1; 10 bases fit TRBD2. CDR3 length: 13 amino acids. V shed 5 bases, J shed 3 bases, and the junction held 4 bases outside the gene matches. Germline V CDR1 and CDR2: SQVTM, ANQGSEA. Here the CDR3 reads CSVWSSGSYEQYF. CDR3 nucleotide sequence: TGCAGCGTTTGGTCTAGCGGGAGCTACGAGCAGTACTTC.